The T cell receptor (beta chain) described here comes from a study of shared clonotypes between healthy human individuals. Study-wide results and limits: Depth of sequencing was expected to influence donor clonotype sharing.

The CDR3 covers 14 residues. Germline CDR1 and CDR2: LNHDA and SQIVND (reference sequence). The V and J ends lost 10 bases and 3 bases respectively, with 18 bases between them. It was at deep level that the assay was run. For every subset, genomic DNA was evenly distributed across several immunoSEQ plates. Sequencing used immunoSEQ multiplex PCR; TCRdb keeps in-frame clones, though not all of them. In the table there are more than 450,000 clones, around 74% of which are singletons. Comments on this clone: Its antigen remains unidentified.

The sequenced sample was PBMCs. This chain uses TRBV19 with TRBJ1-2, with D tentatively TRBD1 (5 bases). This sequence was found in a woman between 35 and 50 years old in good health. Some clones in this sample may be carry-over from other donors' samples. The chain's CDR3 is CATTQPGTDYGYTF. The CDR3, as DNA: TGTGCCACCACGCAACCCGGGACGGACTATGGCTACACCTTC.